This TCR beta chain was obtained from a study of blood T cell repertoires in COVID-19. The overall study: Italy, Spain and the United States were the sources of the convalescent and acute COVID-19 samples. PBMCs, B-cell-depleted T cells, or T cells provided the cDNA or gDNA that made up the material.

Original analysis: The assay estimated nucleated cells by amplifying reference gene primers. Some clones are missing from TCRdb's copy, which holds only in-frame ones; the method was immunoSEQ multiplex PCR. V, J and clone size are taken as reported in that table, and D and trimming were inferred from the DNA itself. The sample contains 150,000 to 200,000 clones, 80% to 95% of which appear only once. A Seattle source enrolled patients during active infection and followed them longitudinally. The sequencing input was peripheral blood. The TCR originated in a man younger than 40 with COVID-19, enrolled during active disease.

The CDR3 spells CSVSGTAFFYGYTF. In nucleotides, the CDR3 is TGCAGCGTCTCCGGGACAGCCTTTTTCTATGGCTACACCTTC. This chain connects TRBV29-1 to TRBJ1-2; TRBD1 aligns across 7 bases. Germline V CDR1 and CDR2: SQVTM, ANQGSEA. The CDR3 covers 14 residues. V dropped 6 bases and J dropped 4; count of bases not matched to a gene: 11.